These 28 T cell receptor beta chains came from one sample sequenced in a study of blood T cells in healthy people across ages (dated by TCRdb to between 2014 and 2017). The protocol used for the library was 5' RACE. The instrument given in TCRdb is Illumina HiSeq 2500. The second PCR ran for about 6 to 11 cycles and used a J-beta primer mix along with a sample-barcoded 5' primer. In TCRdb, the public reads were trimmed at Q25 with fastp and aligned with MiXCR, with productive beta chains retained. Identical CDR3 proteins give one entry, which carries the most common genes and DNA. The sample table shows hundreds of thousands of distinct CDR3 sequences, and about half are seen once. Clones ranked in the top ten supply roughly 51% of the sample. Sample: blood. The receptors originated from a man between 60 and 75 years old in good health.

The rearrangement joins TRBV29-1 to TRBJ2-5; TRBD1 matches 7 bases. The J segment lost 5 bases and the V segment lost 7 bases, leaving 7 bases of the junction unmatched. From germline, CDR1 is SQVTM and CDR2 ANQGSEA. CDR3 length: 12 amino acids. The CDR3 bases are TGCAGCGCTGTGACAGGGATGGAGACCCAGTACTTC. Protein sequence: CSAVTGMETQYF.

The chain carries TRBV12-3 or TRBV12-4 and TRBJ1-5, with D hard to call. Trimming pared 2 bases from V and 2 bases from J, leaving 4 bases between. This CDR3 region has 13 residues. CDR3 bases: TGTGCCAGCAGTTTACAGCGCAATCAGCCCCAGCATTTT. The encoded protein is CASSLQRNQPQHF.

This clonotype has just a few counts. The V gene is TRBV30, the J gene TRBJ2-6, with D perhaps TRBD1 or TRBD2 (5 bases each). V was cut by 5 bases and J by 2 bases, with 10 bases left in between. Looked up from germline, CDR1 is GTSNPN and CDR2 is SVGIG (reference sequence). CDR3 size: 14 residues. The CDR3 nucleotides are TGTGCCTGGGTCAGGGACCCTGGGGCCAACGTCCTGACTTTC. Protein: CAWVRDPGANVLTF.

This sequence joins TRBV3-1 and TRBJ2-1, with a tentative D call TRBD2 (6 bases). Germline lookup yields CDR1 LGHDT and CDR2 YNNKEL (reference sequence). CDR3 length equals 15 residues. V lost 2 bases, J lost 9 bases, and 17 bases lay in between. CDR3 loop: CASSQLSGVQGEQFF. Written as DNA, the CDR3 is TGTGCCAGCAGCCAACTCTCGGGGGTGCAGGGTGAGCAGTTCTTC.

This clonotype turned up a few times. The chain recombines TRBV29-1 with TRBJ1-2; weak D call: TRBD1 (6 bases). The CDR3 runs to 13 residues. Germline CDR1 and CDR2: SQVTM and ANQGSEA. V shed 3 bases and J shed 2 bases, with 10 bases lying between them. The CDR3 nucleotides are TGCAGCGTTGATGGGGGCGCAAACTATGGCTACACCTTC. This translates into CSVDGGANYGYTF.

This chain joins TRBV27 and TRBJ2-5; TRBD2 might be the D (6 bases). The CDR3 spans 15 residues. V lost 8 bases to trimming and J lost 11 bases, with 27 bases between them. Germline V gene data show CDR1 as MNHEY and CDR2 as SMNVEV (reference sequence). DNA of the CDR3: TGTGCCAGCCAAAGAGGTAGCGGAGGATCGAATGAGCAGTACTTC. Translating gives CASQRGSGGSNEQYF.

This clonotype was counted only a few times. Here the CDR3 reads CSARPGAGVEGYTF. The CDR3, as DNA: TGCAGTGCTAGACCTGGGGCAGGGGTCGAGGGCTACACCTTC. This chain joins TRBV20-1 and TRBJ1-2; D perhaps matches TRBD1 (6 bases). Germline V gives CDR1 DFQATT, CDR2 SNEGSKA (reference sequence). Trimming removed 2 bases at V and 8 bases at J, with 18 bases between. The CDR3 has 14 amino acids.

The V call is TRBV5-1, the J call TRBJ2-7; maybe TRBD1 (5 bases). The DNA end is more similar to TRBJ2-5, so the J call may be wrong. Germline V gene data show CDR1 as SGHRS and CDR2 as YFSETQ. The CDR3 loop spans 16 amino acids. The CDR3: CASSRGRQGSVGTQYF. CDR3 coding DNA: TGCGCCAGCAGCCGCGGAAGGCAGGGCTCCGTCGGGACCCAGTACTTC.

On this clonotype itself: Being one base from a much bigger clone, this may be a read error. V and J are TRBV3-1 and TRBJ2-1; a weak D match, TRBD2 (5 bases). The CDR3 is made up of 15 amino acids. Germline V gene sequence: CDR1 LGHDT, CDR2 YNNKEL (reference sequence). V dropped 0 bases and J dropped 4 bases, with 10 bases sitting between them. The CDR3 spells CASSQERVKYNEQFF. The CDR3 nucleotides read TGTGCCAGCAGCCAAGAGAGGGTCAAATACAATGAGCAGTTCTTC.

The table lists this clonotype with a few counts. The J gene is TRBJ2-7, the V gene TRBV7-2; 8 bases are shared with TRBD1. The CDR3 covers 14 residues. Germline V gene sequence: CDR1 SGHTA, CDR2 FQGNSA. After removal of 1 base from V and 6 bases from J, the junction contained 5 bases not matched to a gene. CDR3 nucleotides: TGTGCCAGCAGCTTAGTAGGAACAGGGGGCGAGCAGTACTTC. Translation: CASSLVGTGGEQYF.

V gene TRBV7-9 combines with J gene TRBJ2-5, with D perhaps TRBD1 or TRBD2 (5 bases each). With the DNA end fitting TRBJ2-1 better, the J assignment may be wrong. CDR1 and CDR2 (germline): SEHNR, FQNEAQ (reference sequence). This CDR3 comprises 15 residues. Here the CDR3 reads CASSLTGPIQETQFF. The DNA for the CDR3 is TGTGCCAGCAGCTTAACGGGACCGATACAAGAGACCCAGTTCTTC.

This sequence joins TRBV7-2 and TRBJ1-5, with unresolved D. The CDR3 covers 15 residues. V was trimmed by 4 bases and J by 0 bases, leaving 10 bases between them. CDR1 and CDR2 from the germline V gene are SGHTA and FQGNSA. CDR3 sequence reads: CASSWTRSSNQPQHF. CDR3 nucleotide sequence: TGTGCCAGCAGCTGGACGCGCAGTAGCAATCAGCCCCAGCATTTT.

This clonotype turned up a few times. The rearrangement links TRBV12-3 or TRBV12-4 to TRBJ2-3; 10 nucleotides match TRBD1. Losses at the gene ends were 9 bases for V and 0 bases for J; bases not matched to a gene: 9. The CDR3 totals 16 residues. CDR3 in amino acids: CARLQGTGDSTDTQYF. The CDR3 nucleotides read TGTGCCAGATTACAAGGGACAGGGGATAGCACAGATACGCAGTATTTT.

This chain uses TRBV5-1 with TRBJ2-1; D is tentatively TRBD1 or TRBD2 (5 bases each). CDR1 and CDR2 (germline): SGHRS, YFSETQ. This CDR3 has 15 amino acids. V was clipped by 4 bases and J by 9 bases, with 20 bases between them. The CDR3 nucleotides are TGCGCCAGCAGCGCCTCCGGGACGTGGGCCGGTGAGCAGTTCTTC. It translates to CASSASGTWAGEQFF.

The chain carries TRBV6-5 and TRBJ2-7; 7 nucleotides match TRBD2. Germline values: CDR1 MNHEY, CDR2 SVGAGI. V dropped 2 bases and J dropped 4; count of bases not matched to a gene: 11. The CDR3 runs 16 residues. The CDR3 spells CASSYDGGEMLYEQYF. Written as DNA, the CDR3 is TGTGCCAGCAGTTACGATGGGGGGGAGATGTTGTACGAGCAGTACTTC.

This clonotype turned up a few times. The rearrangement links TRBV20-1 to TRBJ2-1; no reliable D call. Trimming removed 0 bases at V and 8 bases at J, with 17 bases between. The V gene's germline CDR1 is DFQATT and CDR2 SNEGSKA (reference sequence). The CDR3 is 15 residues long. In nucleotides, the CDR3 is TGCAGTGCTAGAGATCTTGTGGGATTGCTCGATGAGCAGTTCTTC. Amino acids: CSARDLVGLLDEQFF.

The chain uses TRBV20-1 and TRBJ1-1, with TRBD1 matching 8 bases. This CDR3 has 15 residues. Germline loops: CDR1 DFQATT, CDR2 SNEGSKA (reference sequence). Trimming cost V 4 bases and J 0 bases; bases outside gene matches: 7. This CDR3 is CSAKGRDRLNTEAFF. The CDR3 region has the DNA TGCAGTGCTAAAGGTCGGGACAGGTTGAACACTGAAGCTTTCTTT.

Turning to this clonotype: This clone may be a read error of a much larger clone one base away. The chain has TRBV2 and TRBJ2-6, with D possibly TRBD1 on 5 matching bases. CDR3 length: 13 residues. Germline CDR1 and CDR2: SNHLY and FYNNEI. CDR3 bases: TGTGCCAGCTCGCTGATTGGGGCCAGCGTCCTGACTTTC. It codes for CASSLIGASVLTF.

A note on this clonotype: This may come from a read error, since a much larger clone is one base off. The chain recombines TRBV20-1 with TRBJ2-6; possibly TRBD2 for D (5 bases). The CDR3 consists of 18 residues. V was cut by 3 bases and J by 0 bases, with 18 bases left in between. The germline gives CDR1 DFQATT, CDR2 SNEGSKA (reference sequence). The CDR3 here is CSARDGVGGYSGANVLTF. The CDR3 DNA is TGCAGTGCTAGGGACGGGGTTGGAGGATACTCTGGGGCCAACGTCCTGACTTTC.

The V call is TRBV5-1, the J call TRBJ2-5; either TRBD1 or TRBD2 may fit D (5 bases each). The end of the DNA aligns better with TRBJ2-7, so the J call may be wrong. This CDR3 has 14 residues. Germline V gene lookup returns CDR1 SGHRS and CDR2 YFSETQ. DNA for the CDR3: TGCGCCAGCAGCTTCGGGACGAGGGCCTGCGAGCAGTACTTC. This codes for CASSFGTRACEQYF.

This sequence joins TRBV20-1 and TRBJ1-4, with D perhaps TRBD1 (6 bases). CDR3 length equals 16 residues. Germline V gives CDR1 DFQATT, CDR2 SNEGSKA (reference sequence). V was clipped by 5 bases and J by 5 bases, with 21 bases between them. The CDR3 here is CSAAQAVGRGNEKLFF. For the CDR3, the DNA is TGCAGTGCTGCCCAAGCAGTTGGCAGGGGCAATGAAAAACTGTTTTTT.

J is TRBJ1-5 and V is TRBV29-1; perhaps TRBD1 as D (5 bases). V was clipped by 4 bases and J by 3 bases, with 7 bases between them. Germline V gene lookup returns CDR1 SQVTM and CDR2 ANQGSEA. The length of the CDR3 is 12 residues. The CDR3 loop is CSVGGVNQPQHF. DNA of the CDR3: TGCAGCGTTGGAGGGGTCAATCAGCCCCAGCATTTT.

The rearrangement joins TRBV7-6 to TRBJ1-4; TRBD1 matches 7 bases. Germline CDR1 and CDR2: SGHVS and FNYEAQ. CDR3 size: 15 residues. The junction had 8 bases not matched to a gene; V was cut back by 4 bases and J by 6 bases. The CDR3 DNA reads TGTGCCAGCAGCTCGAACAGGGGTAGGGATGAAAAACTGTTTTTT. This gives the protein CASSSNRGRDEKLFF.

The chain joins TRBV5-4 to TRBJ2-5; D is undetermined. The V end was cut by 2 bases, the J end by 2 bases, with 7 bases between. This CDR3 has 13 amino acids. Germline CDR1 SGHNT, CDR2 YYREEE (reference sequence). In nucleotides, the CDR3 is TGTGCCAGCAGCTTTCGACGGCAAGAGACCCAGTACTTC. Encoded protein: CASSFRRQETQYF. Full variable domain (outside the CDR3, taken from reference TRBV5-4 and TRBJ2-5): ETGVTQSPTHLIKTRGQQVTLRCSSQSGHNTVSWYQQALGQGPQFIFQYYREEENGRGNFPPRFSGLQFPNYSSELNVNALELDDSALYLCASSFRRQETQYFGPGTRLLVL.

This rearrangement joins TRBV9 to TRBJ2-1, with TRBD2 as a possible D gene (5 bases). The CDR3 covers 15 residues. V lost 0 bases, J lost 5 bases, and 12 bases lay in between. CDR1 is SGDLS and CDR2 is YYNGEE in the germline V gene. CDR3 sequence reads: CASSVGILADNEQFF. For the CDR3, the DNA is TGTGCCAGCAGCGTAGGCATTCTAGCCGACAATGAGCAGTTCTTC.

V gene TRBV7-6 combines with J gene TRBJ1-4; maybe TRBD1 (6 bases). The CDR3 contains 14 residues. The germline V gene encodes CDR1 SGHVS and CDR2 FNYEAQ. V lost 1 base and J 8 bases, leaving 11 bases between the germline ends. The CDR3 here is CASSLGAGAEKLFF. As DNA, the CDR3 is TGTGCCAGCAGCTTAGGGGCAGGGGCAGAAAAACTGTTTTTT.

The rearrangement uses TRBV20-1 and TRBJ1-2; D gene uncertain. Germline CDR1 DFQATT, CDR2 SNEGSKA (reference sequence). The CDR3 covers 12 residues. Here the CDR3 DNA reads TGCAGACCTCCTGACGTGGACTATGGCTACACCTTC. Protein: CRPPDVDYGYTF.

The rearrangement uses TRBV6-5 and TRBJ1-2; D uncertain. The germline gives CDR1 MNHEY, CDR2 SVGAGI. The germline V and J ends were trimmed by 5 bases and 1 base, with 5 bases remaining between them. The CDR3 has 12 amino acids. This CDR3 reads CASSGVNYGYTF. CDR3 nucleotide sequence: TGTGCCAGCAGTGGGGTTAACTATGGCTACACCTTC.